Following are 32 T cell receptor beta chains from one sample sequenced in a study of early T cells in non-severe SARS-CoV-2 infection. One entry per CDR3 protein results from TCRdb running MiXCR on the 5' RACE reads. The table includes 60,000 to 80,000 distinct CDR3 sequences, 10% to 15% detected once. Sequencing was performed on whole blood. These receptors were obtained from an adult who was a healthcare worker with PCR-confirmed SARS-CoV-2 infection or an uninfected control (not recorded which).

Details on this clonotype: A clone one base away is much larger, so this may be a read error. V gene TRBV13 combines with J gene TRBJ1-5; D is uncertain. The CDR3 has 14 residues. CDR1 is PRHDT and CDR2 is FYEKMQ in the germline V gene (reference sequence). Trimming removed 0 bases from V and 0 bases from J, with 3 bases in between. The CDR3 DNA reads as TGTGCCAGCAGCTTAGGGGGTAGCAATCAGCCCCAGCATTTT. Translating gives CASSLGGSNQPQHF.

This clonotype was observed at least ten times. V is TRBV27 and J is TRBJ2-2; a weak D match, TRBD2 (6 bases). This CDR3 has 14 residues. Germline V lookup: CDR1 MNHEY, CDR2 SMNVEV (reference sequence). Between the trimmed V and J ends, which lost 11 bases and 7 bases, there was a span of 20 bases. CDR3 nucleotide sequence: TGTGCCCCACGGGAGCGGGTGAGAGGCGGGGAGCTGTTTTTT. This translates into CAPRERVRGGELFF.

This clonotype has a count of ten or more. The chain has TRBV15 and TRBJ2-2; 7 bases align to TRBD1. V lost 2 bases, J lost 0 bases, and 3 bases stayed unmatched. The CDR3 has 16 residues. Germline V lookup: CDR1 LNHNV, CDR2 YYDKDF (reference sequence). CDR3 protein: CATSRRQGANTGELFF. The CDR3, as DNA: TGTGCCACCAGCAGACGACAGGGCGCGAACACCGGGGAGCTGTTTTTT.

The gene calls are TRBV12-3 or TRBV12-4 and TRBJ1-1, with 8 bases matching TRBD1. V was pared by 5 bases and J by 5 bases, with 1 base of the junction left unmatched. CDR3 length equals 12 residues. The CDR3 region is CASSRDRTEAFF. The CDR3 nucleotides read TGTGCCAGCAGTCGGGACAGGACTGAAGCTTTCTTT.

This clonotype was recorded many times. The chain uses TRBV7-8 and TRBJ2-7; possibly TRBD2 for D (6 bases). CDR1 and CDR2 from the germline V gene are SGHVS and FQNEAQ. Trimming removed 1 base from V and 3 bases from J, with 7 bases in between. The CDR3 loop spans 13 amino acids. CDR3 in amino acids: CASSLGRDYEQYF. The CDR3 DNA follows: TGTGCCAGCAGCTTAGGGAGGGACTACGAGCAGTACTTC.

This clonotype showed up many times. V and J are TRBV11-3 and TRBJ2-7; 8 bases align to TRBD2. Germline-derived CDR1 and CDR2 are SGHNT and YENEEA. V shed 5 bases and J 7 bases; nucleotides not matched to a gene: 13. The CDR3 has 15 residues. This CDR3 reads CASSRMTSAVGEQYF. The CDR3 DNA sequence: TGTGCCAGCAGCCGGATGACTAGCGCCGTCGGGGAGCAGTACTTC.

The sample holds a few counts of this clonotype. The rearrangement joins TRBV18 to TRBJ2-7; the D gene could be TRBD1 or TRBD2 (5 bases each). Looked up from germline, CDR1 is KGHSH and CDR2 is LQKENI. This CDR3 contains 17 residues. Trimming removed 1 base from V and 3 bases from J, with 19 bases in between. CDR3 protein: CASSPREPGRSCYEQYF. As DNA, the CDR3 is TGTGCCAGCTCACCACGGGAACCGGGACGGAGCTGCTACGAGCAGTACTTC.

There are a few counts of this clonotype. CDR3 amino acids: CASSPNSGGHSGNTIYF. The CDR3 bases are TGTGCCAGCAGCCCTAACTCGGGTGGACACTCTGGAAACACCATATATTTT. The V gene is TRBV28, the J gene TRBJ1-3; maybe TRBD1 (5 bases). The V gene's germline CDR1 is MDHEN and CDR2 SYDVKM. V was clipped by 6 bases and J by 0 bases, with 18 bases between them. CDR3 length equals 17 residues.

This clonotype was detected a few times. This CDR3 reads CASSLVLAYRAFF. In nucleotides, the CDR3 is TGTGCCAGCAGCTTAGTTCTGGCCTATCGGGCTTTCTTT. The chain carries TRBV7-8 and TRBJ1-1, with D hard to call. The germline V gene has CDR1 SGHVS and CDR2 FQNEAQ. With 1 base removed from V and 11 bases from J, the gap between germline ends came to 14 bases. This CDR3 has 13 residues.

This clonotype came up a few times. The V gene is TRBV20-1, the J gene TRBJ1-1; TRBD1 matches at 9 bases. The germline CDR1 and CDR2 sequences are DFQATT and SNEGSKA (reference sequence). The CDR3 spans 17 residues. Unmatched junction bases numbered 8, after V lost 0 bases and J lost 0 bases. The DNA of the CDR3 is TGCAGTGCTAGAGATGCCGGGACAGGGCATATGAACACTGAAGCTTTCTTT. Its translation: CSARDAGTGHMNTEAFF.

This clonotype has at least ten counts. The V call is TRBV12-3 or TRBV12-4, the J call TRBJ2-7; 7 bases agree with TRBD1. Trimming cost V 2 bases and J 7 bases; bases outside gene matches: 8. CDR3 length equals 14 residues. CDR3 amino acids: CASSLKGAAKEQYF. CDR3 nucleotide sequence: TGTGCCAGCAGTTTAAAGGGGGCAGCGAAGGAGCAGTACTTC.

There are a few counts of this clonotype. The CDR3 region has the DNA TGCAGCGTTGCGGGTGGGACGTTACGCACGAACACTGAAGCTTTCTTT. Translating gives CSVAGGTLRTNTEAFF. The chain couples TRBV29-1 to TRBJ1-1, with a weak D call TRBD1 (5 bases). V lost 4 bases, J lost 1 base, and 19 bases lay in between. Germline V gives CDR1 SQVTM, CDR2 ANQGSEA. This CDR3 region has 16 residues.

Only a few counts were recorded for this clonotype. CDR3 DNA: TGTGCCAGCAGCTCGGGACTAGCGAGTACTTTTGAGCAGTACTTC. This gives the protein CASSSGLASTFEQYF. The rearrangement uses TRBV9 and TRBJ2-7, with 10 bases identical to TRBD2. The CDR3 is 15 residues long. V trimming: 4 bases; J trimming: 7 bases; junction bases outside the gene matches: 11. Germline values: CDR1 SGDLS, CDR2 YYNGEE.

The rearrangement uses TRBV29-1 and TRBJ2-3; 7 nucleotides line up with TRBD1. The CDR3 spans 13 residues. The trim removed 6 bases at V and 0 bases at J, leaving 3 bases unmatched. Germline V gene data show CDR1 as SQVTM and CDR2 as ANQGSEA. Here the CDR3 reads CSVEQGSTDTQYF. The CDR3 DNA reads TGCAGCGTGGAACAGGGGAGCACAGATACGCAGTATTTT.

This clonotype was counted at least ten times. The chain couples TRBV11-2 to TRBJ2-1, with 8 bases lining up with TRBD2. V was clipped by 2 bases and J by 4 bases; unmatched bases: 4. The CDR3 totals 15 residues. Looked up from germline, CDR1 is SGHAT and CDR2 is FQNNGV. Here the CDR3 reads CASSLSGGDYNEQFF. DNA of the CDR3: TGTGCCAGCAGCTTAAGCGGGGGCGATTACAATGAGCAGTTCTTC. Together with reference TRBV11-2 and TRBJ2-1, the CDR3 gives the full variable domain: EAGVAQSPRYKIIEKRQSVAFWCNPISGHATLYWYQQILGQGPKLLIQFQNNGVVDDSQLPKDRFSAERLKGVDSTLKIQPAKLEDSAVYLCASSLSGGDYNEQFFGPGTRLTVL.

This clonotype was seen a handful of times. The rearrangement joins TRBV20-1 to TRBJ2-1; the D gene could be TRBD1 or TRBD2 (5 bases each). Trimming removed 3 bases at V and 7 bases at J, with 13 bases between. Germline V gene sequence: CDR1 DFQATT, CDR2 SNEGSKA (reference sequence). The CDR3 has 13 amino acids. The CDR3 here is CSASDGTKNEQFF. The DNA of the CDR3 is TGCAGTGCTAGTGACGGGACGAAAAATGAGCAGTTCTTC.

The chain combines TRBV28 with TRBJ1-2; D is unclear. V was pared by 6 bases and J by 4 bases, with 12 bases between. This CDR3 spans 13 amino acids. The germline V gene encodes CDR1 MDHEN and CDR2 SYDVKM. The CDR3: CASSLPGSYGYTF. CDR3 coding DNA: TGTGCCAGCAGCCTGCCCGGCAGCTATGGCTACACCTTC.

The sample holds many counts of this clonotype. The CDR3 DNA is TGTGCCAGCGGCCCCGGAATCCGCGCAGATACGCAGTATTTT. Its protein is CASGPGIRADTQYF. The gene calls are TRBV7-3 and TRBJ2-3; no reliable D call. V lost 8 bases and J lost 4, with 16 bases in between. The CDR3 has 14 residues. Looked up from germline, CDR1 is SGHTA and CDR2 is FQGTGA.

This clonotype was picked up many times. The rearrangement joins TRBV9 to TRBJ2-3, with TRBD1 matching over 7 bases. The V gene end was trimmed by 3 bases and the J gene end by 1 base; junction bases not matched to a gene: 5. Germline lookup yields CDR1 SGDLS and CDR2 YYNGEE. The CDR3 has 15 amino acids. The chain's CDR3 is CASSARGTGTDTQYF. DNA of the CDR3: TGTGCCAGCAGCGCACGAGGGACAGGCACAGATACGCAGTATTTT.

This clonotype was seen at least ten times. The chain has TRBV29-1 and TRBJ1-1; D is undetermined. Germline CDR1 SQVTM, CDR2 ANQGSEA. The CDR3 contains 14 residues. Trimming took off 4 bases at V and 1 base at J, with 13 bases between the two ends. The CDR3 is CSVAPVRGNTEAFF. The DNA for the CDR3 is TGCAGCGTTGCGCCCGTCCGGGGGAACACTGAAGCTTTCTTT. The whole variable domain, remainder taken from reference TRBV29-1 and TRBJ1-1, is SAVISQKPSRDICQRGTSLTIQCQVDSQVTMMFWYRQQPGQSLTLIATANQGSEATYESGFVIDKFPISRPNLTFSTLTVSNMSPEDSSIYLCSVAPVRGNTEAFFGQGTRLTVV.

The chain links TRBV24-1 to TRBJ1-1, with D maybe TRBD1 (6 bases). Germline CDR1 reads KGHDR; CDR2 reads SFDVKD. The V gene lost 7 bases and the J gene lost 1 base, with 9 bases spanning the gap. The CDR3 covers 13 residues. The CDR3 coding sequence is TGTGCCACCAGACAGGGAAAGAACACTGAAGCTTTCTTT. It specifies CATRQGKNTEAFF.

This clonotype was counted at least ten times. The genes are TRBV5-5 and TRBJ1-5; D is unclear. With 1 base removed from V and 2 bases from J, the gap between germline ends came to 10 bases. This CDR3 has 15 amino acids. Per the germline V gene, CDR1 is SGHKS and CDR2 is YYEKEE (reference sequence). CDR3 sequence reads: CASSLKGGGNQPQHF. Written as DNA, the CDR3 is TGTGCCAGCAGCTTGAAGGGCGGGGGCAATCAGCCCCAGCATTTT.

The chain carries TRBV28 and TRBJ1-3, with D uncertain. The germline V and J ends were trimmed by 2 bases and 0 bases, with 8 bases remaining between them. Per germline, CDR1 MDHEN and CDR2 SYDVKM. The CDR3 totals 15 residues. CDR3 bases: TGTGCCAGCAGTTTAGAGGCGATCTCTGGAAACACCATATATTTT. It yields the protein CASSLEAISGNTIYF.

The V call is TRBV7-8, the J call TRBJ2-7; tentatively, D is TRBD1 or TRBD2 (5 bases each). Trimming took 5 bases from V and 2 from J, leaving 10 bases between them. The CDR3 covers 13 residues. CDR1 is SGHVS and CDR2 is FQNEAQ in the germline V gene. CDR3 sequence (DNA): TGTGCCAGCAGCCGGGACCTAGCCTACGAGCAGTACTTC. Translated, it gives CASSRDLAYEQYF.

The table lists this clonotype with a few counts. The chain joins TRBV14 to TRBJ2-1; 7 bases line up with TRBD2. After removal of 6 bases from V and 1 base from J, the junction contained 6 bases not matched to a gene. Germline CDR1 and CDR2: SGHDN and FVKESK. CDR3 length: 15 residues. CDR3 nucleotides: TGTGCCAGCAGGGGGAGGGCCGGGTCCTACAATGAGCAGTTCTTC. Encoded protein: CASRGRAGSYNEQFF. The full variable domain, rest sourced from reference TRBV14 and TRBJ2-1, is EAGVTQFPSHSVIEKGQTVTLRCDPISGHDNLYWYRRVMGKEIKFLLHFVKESKQDESGMPNNRFLAERTGGTYSTLKVQPAELEDSGVYFCASRGRAGSYNEQFFGPGTRLTVL.

This rearrangement joins TRBV29-1 to TRBJ2-7; D call uncertain. The CDR3 contains 11 residues. Deletions cut 2 bases from V and 7 bases from J, with 9 bases between. Looked up from germline, CDR1 is SQVTM and CDR2 is ANQGSEA. The CDR3 spells CSVESSWEQYF. The CDR3, as DNA: TGCAGCGTTGAATCCAGTTGGGAGCAGTACTTC.

This clonotype was observed many times. This chain joins TRBV24-1 and TRBJ2-1; 10 bases match TRBD2. CDR3 length: 15 amino acids. The germline CDR1 and CDR2 sequences are KGHDR and SFDVKD. J gave up 7 bases and V 2 bases, and 4 bases lay outside the gene matches. The CDR3 loop is CATSDYSGRENEQFF. The DNA for the CDR3 is TGTGCCACCAGTGATTACAGCGGGAGGGAAAATGAGCAGTTCTTC.

The CDR3 is CASEKTGRAKNIQYF. The DNA for the CDR3 is TGTGCCAGTGAGAAGACAGGTAGGGCCAAAAACATTCAGTACTTC. The genes are TRBV19 and TRBJ2-4, with a possible D match to TRBD1 (6 bases). Germline assignment: CDR1 LNHDA and CDR2 SQIVND (reference sequence). The CDR3 runs to 15 residues. The germline V and J ends were trimmed by 8 bases and 1 base, with 15 bases remaining between them. Full variable domain (outside the CDR3, taken from reference TRBV19 and TRBJ2-4): DGGITQSPKYLFRKEGQNVTLSCEQNLNHDAMYWYRQDPGQGLRLIYYSQIVNDFQKGDIAEGYSVSREKKESFPLTVTSAQKNPTAFYLCASEKTGRAKNIQYFGAGTRLSVL.

This clonotype came up a few times. The DNA for the CDR3 is TGTGCCAGCAGTGATCAGGTGTACCAAGAGACCCAGTACTTC. Translating it yields CASSDQVYQETQYF. V usage is TRBV25-1 and J usage is TRBJ2-5; D is undetermined. CDR3 size: 14 residues. Germline loops: CDR1 MGHDK, CDR2 SYGVNS. V was trimmed by 3 bases and J by 0 bases, leaving 8 bases between them.

The chain has TRBV3-1 and TRBJ2-5; weak D call: TRBD2 (6 bases). V lost 3 bases to trimming and J lost 5 bases, with 16 bases between them. Germline V gene data show CDR1 as LGHDT and CDR2 as YNNKEL (reference sequence). CDR3 length: 15 residues. The CDR3 region has the DNA TGTGCCAGCAGCCATGGGGACTCTTACGCGGAGACCCAGTACTTC. Encoded protein: CASSHGDSYAETQYF.

V and J are TRBV29-1 and TRBJ2-7; weak D call: TRBD1 (6 bases). Looked up from germline, CDR1 is SQVTM and CDR2 is ANQGSEA. The CDR3 has 12 amino acids. The V end was cut by 6 bases, the J end by 2 bases, with 11 bases between. CDR3 loop: CSVGQLAYEQYF. The DNA for the CDR3 is TGCAGCGTGGGACAACTCGCCTACGAGCAGTACTTC.

V is TRBV5-1 and J is TRBJ1-4; 7 nucleotides align to TRBD1. The CDR3 consists of 15 residues. With 0 bases clipped from V and 7 bases from J, the junction kept 6 bases outside the gene matches. Germline CDR1 is SGHRS and CDR2 is YFSETQ. The chain's CDR3 is CASSLEGTATEKLFF. CDR3 coding DNA: TGCGCCAGCAGCTTGGAAGGGACAGCTACTGAAAAACTGTTTTTT.